This TCR beta chain was captured in a study of T cell responses to AZD1222 COVID-19 vaccine (dated by TCRdb to the early 2020s). Some background on the complete study: Because spike-specific TCR depth and breadth did not differ between the two schedules, AZD1222 recipients who got a second dose at roughly 4 weeks were pooled with those who got a second dose at roughly 12 weeks. A total of under 250 trial participants underwent TCR sequencing, of whom more than 200 had received two doses of AZD1222 and roughly 26 had received two doses of the MenACWY control vaccine. Trial participants were enrolled into age subgroups of 18-55, 56-69 and 70-plus years, which contained about 160, 30 and 59 TCR-sequenced participants, respectively. Results the study describes overall, beyond this receptor: The 56-69-year group was small, and its depth increase did not reach significance, likely because of low power. Because no day 14 peak-response samples were available, repertoires were characterized only after the peak T cell response. Conclusions about previously exposed vaccinees were limited because only six AZD1222 recipients were SARS-CoV-2 seropositive at baseline. The vaccine-associated CD4 TCRs covered the entire spike protein, and the dominant responses fell in regions 160-218 and 743-854. A significant rise in spike-specific TCR breadth and depth was observed after two AZD1222 doses relative to day 0 and relative to MenACWY recipients. Epitopes outside the regions mutated in the B.1.351 and B.1.1.7 variants were reportedly recognized by nearly half of the unique spike-specific TCRs. Most participants were white British and females outnumbered males, and the authors suggested that clonal diversity may have been underestimated.

The CDR3 regions of human TCRbeta chains were analyzed by immunosequencing. Regarding the original processing steps: Repertoire TCRs were matched against a reference library of SARS-CoV-2-specific TCRs generated with the MIRA antigen-specificity platform. Breadth was defined as the fraction of unique TCRs that were SARS-CoV-2-associated. Depth was defined as the fraction of total T cells that were SARS-CoV-2-associated. Each spike-specific TCR was assigned to its reactive spike region and to a CD4 or CD8 class using the MIRA data. Log10-transformed breadth and depth values were compared by one-way ANOVA with Sidak's multiple comparisons tests. The immuneACCESS repertoire file appears here via TCRdb, limited to in-frame rearrangements. These files lack a portion of the clones; in checked studies, under half of the deficit traces to unresolved V genes, and the cause of the others is not known. V, J and clone size derive from that table, while D and trimming were established from the DNA sequence. The sample has over 65,000 clones on record, approximately 82% of them singletons. Around a fifth of the sample comes from the top ten.

On this clone itself: It has no known antigen specificity. One base away there is no much larger clone; base qualities are not given.

The CDR3 covers 13 residues, taking in both the cysteine and the phenylalanine. This entry keeps only the CDR3 DNA: 39 bases, framed from base 1. V is cut by 7 bases and J by 1 base, and the space between the germline ends is 10 bases. As encoded in the germline V gene (reference sequence), CDR1 is MNHNY while CDR2 is SVGAGI. The sample's time point, from its label and the paper: baseline before first vaccination. Vaccinee samples came from UK trials COV001 and COV002, including a single-blind randomized controlled phase 2/3 trial of AZD1222 (ChAdOx1 nCoV-19) in healthy adults. For TCRbeta chain sequencing, PBMC samples were collected from trial participants at day 0 and at day 28 after the second dose.

This TCR was recovered from an adult in good health. Here the sequenced sample was peripheral blood, taken on day 0 of AZD1222 vaccination. The chain was built from TRBV6-6 and TRBJ1-2; TRBD1 is possibly the D segment (5 matching bases). Here is the DNA: TGTGCCAGCAATCCGGGACTTAACTATGGCTACACCTTC. Its coded protein is CASNPGLNYGYTF.